This paragraph reports one T cell receptor beta chain. Its antigen is not known. This sample is part of a study of cytomegalovirus exposure and HLA in healthy donors. Findings and caveats of the study: Certain indistinguishable V segments, among them TRBV6-2 and TRBV6-3, were excluded. There were some 150 TCR beta chains listed as cytomegalovirus-associated.

The primer mix had 60 Vbeta and 13 Jbeta primers. In the study's own analysis: Later reanalysis found tens of millions of unique TCR beta chains, around 10 million of them shared. Generated by immunoSEQ multiplex PCR, the TCRdb table keeps only in-frame clones and is missing some. The V and J calls and clone size come from that table; D and trimming were worked out from the DNA. This table holds about 150,000 clones, over 60% found once. Trimming at V came to 1 base and at J to 5 bases, leaving 3 bases not matched to a gene. In germline, CDR1 is SGHTA, CDR2 FQGNSA. CDR3 size: 15 residues. The sequence derives from a woman aged 40 to 49 in good health and CMV-seronegative. Sample: PBMCs. V gene TRBV7-2 combines with J gene TRBJ1-1; 11 bases line up with TRBD1. The CDR3 region is CASSLVGTGGTEAFF. The DNA of the CDR3 is TGTGCCAGCAGCTTAGTAGGGACAGGGGGGACTGAAGCTTTCTTT.